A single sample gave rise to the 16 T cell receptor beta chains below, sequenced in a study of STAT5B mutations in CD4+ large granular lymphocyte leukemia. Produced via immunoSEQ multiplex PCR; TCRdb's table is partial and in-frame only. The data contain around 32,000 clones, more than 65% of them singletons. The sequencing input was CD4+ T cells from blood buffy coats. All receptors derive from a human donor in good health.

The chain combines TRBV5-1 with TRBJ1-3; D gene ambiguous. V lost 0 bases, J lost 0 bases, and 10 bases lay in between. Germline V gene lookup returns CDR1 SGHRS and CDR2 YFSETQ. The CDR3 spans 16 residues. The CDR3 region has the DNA TGCGCCAGCAGCTTGGCAGGCGGGCTCTCTGGAAACACCATATATTTT. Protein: CASSLAGGLSGNTIYF.

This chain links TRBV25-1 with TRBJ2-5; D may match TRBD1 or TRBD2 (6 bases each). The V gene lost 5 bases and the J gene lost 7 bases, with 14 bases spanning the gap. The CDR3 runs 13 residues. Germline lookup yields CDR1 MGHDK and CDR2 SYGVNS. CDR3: CASSRGGPATQYF. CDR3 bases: TGTGCCAGCAGTAGAGGGGGGCCCGCGACCCAGTACTTC.

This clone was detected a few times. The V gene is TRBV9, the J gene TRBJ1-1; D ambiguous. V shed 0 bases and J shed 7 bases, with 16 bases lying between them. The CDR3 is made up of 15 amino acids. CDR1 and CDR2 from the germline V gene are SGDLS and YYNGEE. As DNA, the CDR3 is TGTGCCAGCAGCGTAGTCAGTACGGGGTCCTTTGAAGCTTTCTTT. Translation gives CASSVVSTGSFEAFF.

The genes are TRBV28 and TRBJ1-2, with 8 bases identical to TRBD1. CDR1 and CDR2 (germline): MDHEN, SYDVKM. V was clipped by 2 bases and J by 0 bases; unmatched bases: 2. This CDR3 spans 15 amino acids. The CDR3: CASSLGRGPNYGYTF. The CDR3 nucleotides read TGTGCCAGCAGTTTAGGCAGGGGGCCTAACTATGGCTACACCTTC.

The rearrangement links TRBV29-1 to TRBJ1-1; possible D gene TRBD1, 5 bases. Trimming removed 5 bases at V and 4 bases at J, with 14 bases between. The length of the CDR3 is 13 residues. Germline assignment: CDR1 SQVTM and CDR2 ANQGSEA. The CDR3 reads CSVSSGGGTEAFF. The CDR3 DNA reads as TGCAGCGTTTCCTCCGGGGGTGGCACTGAAGCTTTCTTT.

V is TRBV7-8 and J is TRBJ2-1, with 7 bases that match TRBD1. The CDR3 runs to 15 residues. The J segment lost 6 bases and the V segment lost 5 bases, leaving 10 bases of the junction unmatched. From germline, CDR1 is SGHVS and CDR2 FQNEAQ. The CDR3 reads CASSPRTGGFNEQFF. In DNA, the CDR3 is TGTGCCAGCAGCCCTAGGACAGGAGGTTTCAATGAGCAGTTCTTC.

The CDR3 is CASSLSRYSGRRNTEAFF. The CDR3 nucleotides are TGTGCCAGCAGCTTGTCCCGATACTCAGGGAGGAGGAACACTGAAGCTTTCTTT. This chain uses TRBV5-6 with TRBJ1-1, with a tentative D call TRBD1 (5 bases). The V end was cut by 1 base, the J end by 1 base, with 20 bases between. The germline gives CDR1 SGHDT, CDR2 YYEEEE. There are 18 residues in the CDR3. Looking up the rest from reference TRBV5-6 and TRBJ1-1 gives the full variable domain: DAGVTQSPTHLIKTRGQQVTLRCSPKSGHDTVSWYQQALGQGPQFIFQYYEEEERQRGNFPDRFSGHQFPNYSSELNVNALLLGDSALYLCASSLSRYSGRRNTEAFFGQGTRLTVV.

CDR3 coding DNA: TGTGCCAGCAGCTTGGACAGGGGGAGGGAGGAGCTGTTTTTT. Encoded protein: CASSLDRGREELFF. V and J are TRBV7-2 and TRBJ2-2, with TRBD1 identical over 10 bases. The V gene end was trimmed by 3 bases and the J gene end by 10 bases; junction bases not matched to a gene: 5. The CDR3 contains 14 residues. Germline V gives CDR1 SGHTA, CDR2 FQGNSA. Looking up the rest from reference TRBV7-2 and TRBJ2-2 gives the full variable domain: GAGVSQSPSNKVTEKGKDVELRCDPISGHTALYWYRQSLGQGLEFLIYFQGNSAPDKSGLPSDRFSAERTGGSVSTLTIQRTQQEDSAVYLCASSLDRGREELFFGEGSRLTVL.

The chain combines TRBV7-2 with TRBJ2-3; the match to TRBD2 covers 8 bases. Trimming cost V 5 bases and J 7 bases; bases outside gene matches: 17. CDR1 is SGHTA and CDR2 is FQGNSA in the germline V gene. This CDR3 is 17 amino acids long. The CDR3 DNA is TGTGCCAGCAGCCCAAACCTTGGGGCTAGCGGGCCGCATACGCAGTATTTT. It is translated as CASSPNLGASGPHTQYF.

The CDR3, as DNA: TGTGCCAGCAGCCAAGGACCCCCTAGCACAGATACGCAGTATTTT. This translates into CASSQGPPSTDTQYF. The rearrangement links TRBV4-2 to TRBJ2-3, with D unresolved. CDR3 length equals 15 residues. Germline V gives CDR1 LGHNA, CDR2 YNFKEQ. V was shortened by 1 base and J by 0 bases, with 8 bases between the two germline ends.

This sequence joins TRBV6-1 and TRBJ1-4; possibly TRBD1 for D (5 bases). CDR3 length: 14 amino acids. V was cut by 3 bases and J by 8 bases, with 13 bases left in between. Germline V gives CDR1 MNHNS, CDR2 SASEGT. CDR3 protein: CASSDNRWSEKLFF. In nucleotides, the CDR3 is TGTGCCAGCAGTGACAACAGGTGGTCGGAAAAACTGTTTTTT.

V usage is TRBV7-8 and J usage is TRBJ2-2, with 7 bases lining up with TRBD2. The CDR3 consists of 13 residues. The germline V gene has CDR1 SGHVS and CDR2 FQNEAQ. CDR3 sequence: CLGSGEVTGELFF. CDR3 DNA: TGTTTGGGGAGCGGGGAAGTCACCGGGGAGCTGTTTTTT.

The CDR3, as DNA: TGTGCCAGAAGCTCAATTGTTAGGGACAGGGGGCTTAATACCTTTGGTCCCCAAGAGACCCAGTACTTC. Amino acids: CARSSIVRDRGLNTFGPQETQYF. This chain links TRBV5-3 with TRBJ2-5, with 12 bases lining up with TRBD1. TRBV5-3 is an ORF for which the function is uncertain. The CDR3 totals 23 residues. V dropped 3 bases and J dropped 1; count of bases not matched to a gene: 25.

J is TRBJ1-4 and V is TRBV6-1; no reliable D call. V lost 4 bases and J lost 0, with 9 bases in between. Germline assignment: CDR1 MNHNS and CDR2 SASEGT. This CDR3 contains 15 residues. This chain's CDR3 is CASSVMAATNEKLFF. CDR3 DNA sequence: TGTGCCAGCAGTGTAATGGCGGCAACTAATGAAAAACTGTTTTTT.

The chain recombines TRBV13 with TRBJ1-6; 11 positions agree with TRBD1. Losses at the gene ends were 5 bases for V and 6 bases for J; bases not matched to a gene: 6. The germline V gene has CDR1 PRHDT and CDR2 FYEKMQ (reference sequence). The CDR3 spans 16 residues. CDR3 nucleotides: TGTGCCAGCAGCCAGGGGACAGGGGGAGGTAATTCACCCCTCCACTTT. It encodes CASSQGTGGGNSPLHF.

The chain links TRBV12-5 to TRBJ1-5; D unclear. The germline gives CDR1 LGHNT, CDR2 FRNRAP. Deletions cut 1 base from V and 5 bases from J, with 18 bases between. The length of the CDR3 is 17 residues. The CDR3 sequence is CASGLGLLGGRHQPQHF. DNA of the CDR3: TGTGCTAGTGGTTTGGGCCTCCTAGGAGGGAGGCATCAGCCCCAGCATTTT.